The 6 T cell receptor beta chains in this list originate from one sample, sequenced in a study of PD-L1 blockade in urothelial cancer. Assay used: immunoSEQ multiplex PCR; TCRdb lists only in-frame clones, some missing. The sample consists of tens of thousands of clones, 75% to 85% of them appearing once. Regarding time point: peripheral blood 6 weeks after treatment start. The sample was PBMCs, taken around atezolizumab (anti-PD-L1) treatment. These receptor sequences come from a man between 65 and 79 years old with urothelial cancer.

This clone occurred a few times. This chain uses TRBV28 with TRBJ1-5; 7 nucleotides align to TRBD1. J gave up 7 bases and V 8 bases, and 5 bases lay outside the gene matches. The germline CDR1 and CDR2 sequences are MDHEN and SYDVKM. This CDR3 contains 12 residues. This CDR3 reads CASQTGRQPQHF. The CDR3 region has the DNA TGTGCCAGCCAGACAGGGAGACAGCCCCAGCATTTT. Supplemented by reference TRBV28 and TRBJ1-5, the full variable domain reads DVKVTQSSRYLVKRTGEKVFLECVQDMDHENMFWYRQDPGLGLRLIYFSYDVKMKEKGDIPEGYSVSREKKERFSLILESASTNQTSMYLCASQTGRQPQHFGDGTRLSIL.

V is TRBV5-4 and J is TRBJ2-5; D is uncertain. Germline CDR1 and CDR2: SGHNT and YYREEE (reference sequence). The CDR3 consists of 15 residues. Trimming cost V 4 bases and J 1 base, with 14 bases left between them. Here the CDR3 DNA reads TGTGCCAGCAGCCCCTCGAACACCGCCCAAGAGACCCAGTACTTC. Amino acid sequence: CASSPSNTAQETQYF.

This sequence joins TRBV18 and TRBJ1-1, with a tentative D call TRBD1 (5 bases). The CDR3 extends over 13 amino acids. Deletions cut 8 bases from V and 1 base from J, with 11 bases between. The germline gives CDR1 KGHSH, CDR2 LQKENI. CDR3 DNA: TGTGCCAGCGCCCTAGACAGGAACACTGAAGCTTTCTTT. Its protein is CASALDRNTEAFF.

On this clone: At one end, the junction sequence differs from germline, possibly due to a read error. The chain is built from TRBV11-2 and TRBJ2-7, with 7 bases matching TRBD1. The CDR3 has 15 residues. Germline CDR1 reads SGHAT; CDR2 reads FQNNGV. The CDR3 region is CASSLGGRANYEQYF. The CDR3 coding sequence is TGTGCCAGCAGTTTAGGGGGCCGTGCTAACTACGAGCAGTACTTC.

This chain connects TRBV7-6 to TRBJ2-3, with D unresolved. The V gene lost 4 bases and the J gene lost 0 bases, with 14 bases spanning the gap. The germline CDR1 and CDR2 sequences are SGHVS and FNYEAQ. The CDR3 sequence is 16 residues long. The CDR3 DNA sequence: TGTGCCAGCAGCTCCTCGGTAGGAGAAAGCACAGATACGCAGTATTTT. This gives the protein CASSSSVGESTDTQYF.

CDR3 loop: CASTPFSGRWSYNEQFF. Written as DNA, the CDR3 is TGTGCCAGCACCCCCTTTAGCGGGAGGTGGTCCTACAATGAGCAGTTCTTC. The chain uses TRBV28 and TRBJ2-1; 10 nucleotides line up with TRBD2. This CDR3 region has 17 residues. Germline V gives CDR1 MDHEN, CDR2 SYDVKM. V gave up 7 bases and J gave up 1 base; unmatched junction bases: 10.